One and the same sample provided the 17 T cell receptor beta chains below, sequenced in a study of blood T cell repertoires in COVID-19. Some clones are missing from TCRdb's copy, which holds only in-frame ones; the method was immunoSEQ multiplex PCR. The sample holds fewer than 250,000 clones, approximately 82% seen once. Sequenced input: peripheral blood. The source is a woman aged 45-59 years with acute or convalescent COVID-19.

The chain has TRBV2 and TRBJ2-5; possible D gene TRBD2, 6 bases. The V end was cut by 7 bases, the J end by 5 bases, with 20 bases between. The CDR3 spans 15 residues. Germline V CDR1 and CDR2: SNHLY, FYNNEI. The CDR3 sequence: CASTPRRGRIETQYF. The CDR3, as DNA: TGTGCCAGCACCCCTAGGAGGGGTCGGATTGAGACCCAGTACTTC. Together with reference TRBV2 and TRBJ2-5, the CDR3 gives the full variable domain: EPEVTQTPSHQVTQMGQEVILRCVPISNHLYFYWYRQILGQKVEFLVSFYNNEISEKSEIFDDQFSVERPDGSNFTLKIRSTKLEDSAMYFCASTPRRGRIETQYFGPGTRLLVL.

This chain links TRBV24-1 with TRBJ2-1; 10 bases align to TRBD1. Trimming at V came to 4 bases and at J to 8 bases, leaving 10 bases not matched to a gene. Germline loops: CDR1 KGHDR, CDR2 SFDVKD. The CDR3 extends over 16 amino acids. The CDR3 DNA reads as TGTGCCACCAGTGAAGGCGGACAGGGGGGTTTGCATGAGCAGTTCTTC. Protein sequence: CATSEGGQGGLHEQFF.

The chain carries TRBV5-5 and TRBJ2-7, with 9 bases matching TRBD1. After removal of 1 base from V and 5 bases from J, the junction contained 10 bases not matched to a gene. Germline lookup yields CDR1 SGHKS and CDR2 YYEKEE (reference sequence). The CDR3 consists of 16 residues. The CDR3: CASSLSWGQGSNEQYF. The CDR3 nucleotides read TGTGCCAGCAGCTTGAGTTGGGGACAGGGTTCCAACGAGCAGTACTTC. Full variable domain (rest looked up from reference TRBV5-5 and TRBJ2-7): DAGVTQSPTHLIKTRGQQVTLRCSPISGHKSVSWYQQVLGQGPQFIFQYYEKEERGRGNFPDRFSARQFPNYSSELNVNALLLGDSALYLCASSLSWGQGSNEQYFGPGTRLTVT.

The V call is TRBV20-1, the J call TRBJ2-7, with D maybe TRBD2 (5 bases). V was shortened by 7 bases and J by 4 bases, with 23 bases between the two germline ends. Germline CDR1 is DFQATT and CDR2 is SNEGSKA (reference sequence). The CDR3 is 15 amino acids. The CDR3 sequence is CSVSSARGTHYEQYF. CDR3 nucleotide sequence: TGCAGTGTTAGTTCGGCCCGGGGAACTCATTACGAGCAGTACTTC.

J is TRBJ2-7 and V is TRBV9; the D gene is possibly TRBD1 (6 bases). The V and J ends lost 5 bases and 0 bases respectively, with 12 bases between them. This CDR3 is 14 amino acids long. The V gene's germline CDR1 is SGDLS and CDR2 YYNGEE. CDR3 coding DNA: TGTGCCAGCAGTCCACAGGGTAGCTCCTACGAGCAGTACTTC. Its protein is CASSPQGSSYEQYF.

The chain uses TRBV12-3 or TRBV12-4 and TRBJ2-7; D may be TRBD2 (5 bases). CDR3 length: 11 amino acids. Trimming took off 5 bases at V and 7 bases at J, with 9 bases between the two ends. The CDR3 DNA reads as TGTGCCAGCAGTCACCGCGGGGAGCAGTACTTC. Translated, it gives CASSHRGEQYF.

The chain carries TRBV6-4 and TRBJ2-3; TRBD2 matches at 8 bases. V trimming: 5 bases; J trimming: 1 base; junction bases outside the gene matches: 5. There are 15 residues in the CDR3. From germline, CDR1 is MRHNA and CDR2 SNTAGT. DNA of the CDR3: TGTGCCAGCAGTATGAGCGGGAGAGGCACAGATACGCAGTATTTT. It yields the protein CASSMSGRGTDTQYF.

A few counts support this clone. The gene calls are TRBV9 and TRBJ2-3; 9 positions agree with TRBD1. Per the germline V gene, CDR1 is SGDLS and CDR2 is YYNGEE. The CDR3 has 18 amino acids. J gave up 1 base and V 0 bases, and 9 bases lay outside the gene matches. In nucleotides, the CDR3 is TGTGCCAGCAGCGTAGCCGGGACAGGGAGGGGAGGCACAGATACGCAGTATTTT. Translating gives CASSVAGTGRGGTDTQYF.

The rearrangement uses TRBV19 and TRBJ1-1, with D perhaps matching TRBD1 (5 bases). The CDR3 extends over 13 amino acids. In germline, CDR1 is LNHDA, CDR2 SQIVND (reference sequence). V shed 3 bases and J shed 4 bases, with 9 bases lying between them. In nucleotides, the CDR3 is TGTGCCAGTAGTATTGCCGGGGGCACTGAAGCTTTCTTT. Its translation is CASSIAGGTEAFF.

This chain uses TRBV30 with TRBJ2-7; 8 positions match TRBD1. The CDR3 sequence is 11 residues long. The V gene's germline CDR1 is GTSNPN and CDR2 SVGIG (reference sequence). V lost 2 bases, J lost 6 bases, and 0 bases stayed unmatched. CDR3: CAWSTGGEQYF. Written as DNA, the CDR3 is TGTGCCTGGAGTACAGGGGGCGAGCAGTACTTC. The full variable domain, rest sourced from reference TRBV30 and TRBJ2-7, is SQTIHQWPATLVQPVGSPLSLECTVEGTSNPNLYWYRQAAGRGLQLLFYSVGIGQISSEVPQNLSASRPQDRQFILSSKKLLLSDSGFYLCAWSTGGEQYFGPGTRLTVT.

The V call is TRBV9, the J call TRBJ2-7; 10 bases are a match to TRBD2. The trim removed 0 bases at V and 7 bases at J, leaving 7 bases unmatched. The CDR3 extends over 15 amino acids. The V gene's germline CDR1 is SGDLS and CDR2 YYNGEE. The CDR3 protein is CASSVGAGGPVEQYF. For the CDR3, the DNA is TGTGCCAGCAGCGTAGGAGCGGGAGGGCCAGTTGAGCAGTACTTC.

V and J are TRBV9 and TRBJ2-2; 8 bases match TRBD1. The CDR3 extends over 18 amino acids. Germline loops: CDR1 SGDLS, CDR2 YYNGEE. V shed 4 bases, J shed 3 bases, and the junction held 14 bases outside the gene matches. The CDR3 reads CASSPRTGSLGDTGELFF. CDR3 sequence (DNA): TGTGCCAGCAGCCCCAGGACAGGGTCTTTAGGGGACACCGGGGAGCTGTTTTTT.

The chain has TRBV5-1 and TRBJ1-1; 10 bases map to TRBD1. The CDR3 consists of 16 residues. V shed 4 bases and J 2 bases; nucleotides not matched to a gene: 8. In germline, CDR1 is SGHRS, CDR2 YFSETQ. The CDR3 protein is CASSPGQGSRNTEAFF. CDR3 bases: TGCGCCAGCAGCCCGGGACAGGGGTCCCGAAACACTGAAGCTTTCTTT.

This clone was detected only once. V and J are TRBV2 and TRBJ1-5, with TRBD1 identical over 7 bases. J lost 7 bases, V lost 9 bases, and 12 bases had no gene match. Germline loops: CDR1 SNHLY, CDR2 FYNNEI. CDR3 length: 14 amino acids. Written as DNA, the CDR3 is TGTGCCAGTGGACCCCAGGGGGATTTGCAGCCCCAGCATTTT. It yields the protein CASGPQGDLQPQHF.

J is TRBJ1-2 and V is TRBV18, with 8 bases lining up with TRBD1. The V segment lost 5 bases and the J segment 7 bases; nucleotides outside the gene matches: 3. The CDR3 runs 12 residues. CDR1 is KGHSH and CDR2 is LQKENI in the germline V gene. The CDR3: CASSAGGRGYTF. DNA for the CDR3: TGTGCCAGCTCAGCAGGGGGCCGTGGCTACACCTTC.

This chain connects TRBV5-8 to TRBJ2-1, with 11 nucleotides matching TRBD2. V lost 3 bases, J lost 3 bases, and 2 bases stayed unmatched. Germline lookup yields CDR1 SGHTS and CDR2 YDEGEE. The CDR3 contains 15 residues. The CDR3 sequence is CASSSGLADYNEQFF. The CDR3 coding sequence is TGTGCCAGCAGCTCGGGACTAGCGGACTACAATGAGCAGTTCTTC.

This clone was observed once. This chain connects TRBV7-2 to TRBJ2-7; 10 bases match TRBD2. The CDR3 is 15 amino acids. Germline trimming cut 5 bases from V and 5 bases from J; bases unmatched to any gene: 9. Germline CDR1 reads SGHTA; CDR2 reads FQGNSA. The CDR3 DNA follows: TGTGCCAGCAGCCCGAGACTAGCGGGCCGCCACGAGCAGTACTTC. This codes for CASSPRLAGRHEQYF.